This T cell receptor beta chain originates from a study of blood T cell repertoires in COVID-19. The wider study: Samples taken during acute and convalescent COVID-19 were collected in the United States, Italy and Spain. PBMCs, B-cell-depleted T cells, or T cells were the source of the cDNA or gDNA that made up the material.

The assay was immunoSEQ multiplex PCR, and TCRdb's table has in-frame clones only and misses some. Of a few hundred thousand clones listed, roughly 90% are singletons. What the recovered Cohort 3 donors had was two negative PCRs, clearance, or symptom resolution. V shed 6 bases, J shed 2 bases, and the junction held 9 bases outside the gene matches. Germline CDR1 reads MNHEY; CDR2 reads SVGAGI. This CDR3 is 15 amino acids long. This sequence was found in a woman between 45 and 60 years old who had recovered from COVID-19. The rearrangement joins TRBV6-5 to TRBJ2-7, with 8 bases lining up with TRBD1. What was sequenced was PBMCs or T cells enriched from blood (not recorded which). In DNA, the CDR3 is TGTGCCAGCAGCCGCGGTCCGGACAGGGCCTACGAGCAGTACTTC. Its translation is CASSRGPDRAYEQYF.